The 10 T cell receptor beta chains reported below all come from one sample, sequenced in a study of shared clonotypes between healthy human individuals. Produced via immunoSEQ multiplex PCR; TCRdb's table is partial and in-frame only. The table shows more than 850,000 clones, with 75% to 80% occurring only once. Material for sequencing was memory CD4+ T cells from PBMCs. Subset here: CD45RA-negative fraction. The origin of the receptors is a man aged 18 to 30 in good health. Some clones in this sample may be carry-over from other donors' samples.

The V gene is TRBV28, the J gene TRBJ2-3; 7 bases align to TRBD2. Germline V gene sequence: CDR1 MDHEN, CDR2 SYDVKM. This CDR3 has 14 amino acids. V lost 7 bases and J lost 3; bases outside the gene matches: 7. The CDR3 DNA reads TGTGCCAGCAACCCCAGCGGGAATACAGATACGCAGTATTTT. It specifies CASNPSGNTDTQYF.

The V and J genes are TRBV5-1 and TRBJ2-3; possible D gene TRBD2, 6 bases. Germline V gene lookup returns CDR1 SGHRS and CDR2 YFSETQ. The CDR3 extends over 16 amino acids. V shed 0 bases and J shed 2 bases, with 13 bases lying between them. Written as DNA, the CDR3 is TGCGCCAGCAGCTTGGCCGTAGTAGCGGACACAGATACGCAGTATTTT. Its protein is CASSLAVVADTDTQYF.

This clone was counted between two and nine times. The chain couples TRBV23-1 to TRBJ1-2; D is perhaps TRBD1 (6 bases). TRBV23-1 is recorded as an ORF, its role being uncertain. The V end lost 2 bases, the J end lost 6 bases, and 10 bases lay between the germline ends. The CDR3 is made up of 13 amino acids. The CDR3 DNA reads TGCGCCAGCAGTCAACGACAGGAAGATGGCTACACCTTC. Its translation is CASSQRQEDGYTF.

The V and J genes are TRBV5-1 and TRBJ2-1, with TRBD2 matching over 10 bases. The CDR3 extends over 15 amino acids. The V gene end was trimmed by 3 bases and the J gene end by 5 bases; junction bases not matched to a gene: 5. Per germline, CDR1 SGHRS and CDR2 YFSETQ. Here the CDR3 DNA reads TGCGCCAGCAGCTGGGGACTAGCGATAGACAATGAGCAGTTCTTC. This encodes CASSWGLAIDNEQFF.

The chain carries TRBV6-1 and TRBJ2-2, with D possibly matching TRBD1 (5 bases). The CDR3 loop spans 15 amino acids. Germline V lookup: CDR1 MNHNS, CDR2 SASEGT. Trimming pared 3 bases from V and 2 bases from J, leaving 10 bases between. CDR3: CASSERTHNTGELFF. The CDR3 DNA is TGTGCCAGCAGTGAGCGGACACATAACACCGGGGAGCTGTTTTTT.

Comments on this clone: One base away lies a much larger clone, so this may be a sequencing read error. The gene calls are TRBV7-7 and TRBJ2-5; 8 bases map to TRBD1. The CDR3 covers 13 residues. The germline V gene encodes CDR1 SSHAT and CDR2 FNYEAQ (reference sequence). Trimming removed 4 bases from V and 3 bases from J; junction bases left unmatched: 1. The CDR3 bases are TGTGCCAGCAGCTCGACAGGGGAAGAGACCCAGTACTTC. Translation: CASSSTGEETQYF.

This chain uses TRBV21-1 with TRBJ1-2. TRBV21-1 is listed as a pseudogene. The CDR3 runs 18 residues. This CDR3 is CASSKGGYYTRCNYGYTF. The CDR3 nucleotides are TGTGCCAGCAGCAAAGGTGGATATTACACACGCTGTAACTATGGCTACACCTTC.

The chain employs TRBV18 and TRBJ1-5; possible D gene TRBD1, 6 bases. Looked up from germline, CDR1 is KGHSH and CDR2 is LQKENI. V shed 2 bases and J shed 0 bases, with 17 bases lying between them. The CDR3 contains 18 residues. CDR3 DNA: TGTGCCAGCTCACCATGGGGGGCTCGCATCGATAGCAATCAGCCCCAGCATTTT. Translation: CASSPWGARIDSNQPQHF.

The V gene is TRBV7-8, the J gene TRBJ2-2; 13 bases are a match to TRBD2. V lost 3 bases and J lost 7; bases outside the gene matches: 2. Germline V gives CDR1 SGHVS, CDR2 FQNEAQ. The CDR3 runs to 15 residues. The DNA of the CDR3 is TGTGCCAGCAGCTTGGGACTAGCGGGAATCGGGGAGCTGTTTTTT. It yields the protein CASSLGLAGIGELFF. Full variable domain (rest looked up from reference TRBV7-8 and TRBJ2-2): GAGVSQSPRYKVAKRGQDVALRCDPISGHVSLFWYQQALGQGPEFLTYFQNEAQLDKSGLPSDRFFAERPEGSVSTLKIQRTQQEDSAVYLCASSLGLAGIGELFFGEGSRLTVL.

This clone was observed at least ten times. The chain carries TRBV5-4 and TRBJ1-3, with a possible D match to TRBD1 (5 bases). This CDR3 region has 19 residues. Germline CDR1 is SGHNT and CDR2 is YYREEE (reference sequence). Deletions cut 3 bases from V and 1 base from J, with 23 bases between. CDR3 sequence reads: CASSSARSGTRASGNTIYF. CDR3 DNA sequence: TGTGCCAGCAGCTCCGCCCGATCAGGGACCAGGGCGTCTGGAAACACCATATATTTT.